This passage covers 10 T cell receptor beta chains from one sample sequenced in a study of cytomegalovirus exposure and HLA in healthy donors. Both 60 Vbeta primers and 13 Jbeta primers went into the PCR. The method was immunoSEQ multiplex PCR; TCRdb's version includes in-frame clones alone and lacks a portion of them. The sample shows 55,000 to 75,000 clones, around 79% of them seen only once. Source material: PBMCs. The source is a woman in her thirties in good health and CMV-seropositive.

The V call is TRBV5-4, the J call TRBJ2-2; 10 bases are a match to TRBD2. This CDR3 comprises 15 residues. Trimming took 2 bases from V and 7 from J; bases not matched to a gene: 5. Looked up from germline, CDR1 is SGHNT and CDR2 is YYREEE (reference sequence). The CDR3 coding sequence is TGTGCCAGCAGCTTAACTCTAGCGGGAGTCGGGGAGCTGTTTTTT. Protein: CASSLTLAGVGELFF.

This chain links TRBV5-1 with TRBJ2-5; no firm D call. Gene TRBJ2-7 matches the end of the DNA better, so the J call may be wrong. CDR1 is SGHRS, CDR2 YFSETQ, per germline. The CDR3 is made up of 14 amino acids. This chain's CDR3 is CASSLASEIYEQYF. The CDR3 nucleotides read TGCGCCAGCAGCTTGGCCTCGGAGATCTACGAGCAGTACTTC.

This clone has a single count. This chain uses TRBV27 with TRBJ2-7; 9 bases fit TRBD1. Germline V gene sequence: CDR1 MNHEY, CDR2 SMNVEV (reference sequence). V lost 8 bases and J lost 2; bases outside the gene matches: 7. CDR3 length: 14 amino acids. CDR3 coding DNA: TGTGCCAGCGGACGGACAGGGGTAACCTACGAGCAGTACTTC. Translating it yields CASGRTGVTYEQYF.

The chain has TRBV19 and TRBJ2-3; the match to TRBD2 covers 11 bases. After removal of 5 bases from V and 4 bases from J, the junction contained 8 bases not matched to a gene. CDR1 is LNHDA and CDR2 is SQIVND in the germline V gene (reference sequence). The CDR3 is made up of 16 amino acids. This chain's CDR3 is CASSLYSGRAADTQYF. CDR3 nucleotide sequence: TGTGCCAGTAGTCTATATAGCGGGAGGGCCGCAGATACGCAGTATTTT.

Within the sample, this clone is medium-sized. The V gene is TRBV5-6, the J gene TRBJ2-1, with 10 bases matching TRBD2. There are 14 residues in the CDR3. V lost 4 bases, J lost 8 bases, and 6 bases stayed unmatched. Germline V lookup: CDR1 SGHDT, CDR2 YYEEEE. This CDR3 reads CASSPLAGVYEQFF. The CDR3 bases are TGTGCCAGCAGCCCTCTAGCGGGAGTCTATGAGCAGTTCTTC. Full variable domain (remainder filled in from reference TRBV5-6 and TRBJ2-1): DAGVTQSPTHLIKTRGQQVTLRCSPKSGHDTVSWYQQALGQGPQFIFQYYEEEERQRGNFPDRFSGHQFPNYSSELNVNALLLGDSALYLCASSPLAGVYEQFFGPGTRLTVL.

The CDR3 region is CASSGSGRVTDTQYF. The CDR3 region has the DNA TGTGCCAGCAGCGGGAGCGGGAGGGTCACAGATACGCAGTATTTT. This sequence joins TRBV5-4 and TRBJ2-3; TRBD2 agrees at 10 bases. Germline CDR1 SGHNT, CDR2 YYREEE (reference sequence). The CDR3 runs 15 residues. J lost 2 bases, V lost 4 bases, and 4 bases had no gene match.

The chain is built from TRBV28 and TRBJ1-4; 7 nucleotides agree with TRBD1. CDR1 and CDR2 from the germline V gene are MDHEN and SYDVKM. CDR3 length equals 15 residues. J gave up 4 bases and V 0 bases, and 2 bases lay outside the gene matches. CDR3: CASSLWTGSNEKLFF. CDR3 nucleotide sequence: TGTGCCAGCAGTTTATGGACAGGGAGTAATGAAAAACTGTTTTTT.

The rearrangement uses TRBV5-1 and TRBJ2-2; the match to TRBD1 covers 7 bases. Germline V gene data show CDR1 as SGHRS and CDR2 as YFSETQ. The J segment lost 5 bases and the V segment lost 0 bases, leaving 7 bases of the junction unmatched. The CDR3 totals 16 residues. CDR3 amino acids: CASSLADRVRTGELFF. DNA of the CDR3: TGCGCCAGCAGCTTGGCCGACAGGGTGCGTACCGGGGAGCTGTTTTTT.

The chain has TRBV7-9 and TRBJ2-5; 10 nucleotides match TRBD2. The V gene's germline CDR1 is SEHNR and CDR2 FQNEAQ (reference sequence). The CDR3 consists of 15 residues. The V segment lost 2 bases and the J segment 4 bases; nucleotides outside the gene matches: 4. CDR3 protein: CASSLIQREGETQYF. The CDR3 DNA reads as TGTGCCAGCAGCTTAATACAGCGGGAGGGAGAGACCCAGTACTTC.

V gene TRBV6-6 combines with J gene TRBJ1-4; 10 nucleotides match TRBD1. Germline V lookup: CDR1 MNHNY, CDR2 SVGAGI (reference sequence). This CDR3 spans 15 amino acids. After removal of 6 bases from V and 3 bases from J, the junction contained 4 bases not matched to a gene. CDR3 residues: CASSKGQGSNEKLFF. The CDR3 DNA is TGTGCCAGCAGCAAGGGACAGGGGTCTAATGAAAAACTGTTTTTT.